This TCR beta chain was sequenced during a study of OX40 agonist ivuxolimab in advanced cancers. Notes on this clone: Its antigen is unidentified.

TCRdb keeps only in-frame clones here, not all; method: immunoSEQ multiplex PCR. This table holds tens of thousands of clones, about four fifths found once. Findings of the study overall: Relative to CD4+ cells, CD8+ T cells on average had more expanded clones.

Germline V lookup: CDR1 KGHSH, CDR2 LQKENI. This CDR3 comprises 13 residues. Trimming left V 3 bases short and J 8 bases short, with 10 bases between. This clonotype was obtained from an adult with an advanced solid tumor such as melanoma, head and neck, liver or kidney cancer. This chain links TRBV18 with TRBJ1-4; D gene uncertain. Sample: CD4+ or CD8+ T cells sorted from blood, taken in a trial of the OX40 agonist ivuxolimab. The CDR3 reads CASSPRREEKLFF. The CDR3 coding sequence is TGTGCCAGCTCACCCCGACGGGAGGAAAAACTGTTTTTT.